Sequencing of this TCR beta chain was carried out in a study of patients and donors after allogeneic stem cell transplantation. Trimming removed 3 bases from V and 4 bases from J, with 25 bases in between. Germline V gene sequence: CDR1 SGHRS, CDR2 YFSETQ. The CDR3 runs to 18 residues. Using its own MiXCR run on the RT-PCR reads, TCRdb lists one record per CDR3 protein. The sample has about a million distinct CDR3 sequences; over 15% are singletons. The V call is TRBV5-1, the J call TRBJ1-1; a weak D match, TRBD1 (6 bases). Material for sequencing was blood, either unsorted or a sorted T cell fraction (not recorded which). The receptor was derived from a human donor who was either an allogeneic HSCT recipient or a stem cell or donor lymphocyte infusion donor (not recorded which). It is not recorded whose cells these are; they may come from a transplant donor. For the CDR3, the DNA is TGCGCCAGCAGCTCGTACACGGCAGGGGCCGCCGCGGTCACTGAAGCTTTCTTT. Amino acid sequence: CASSSYTAGAAAVTEAFF.